This TCR beta chain was found in a study of beta chain features in type 1 diabetes. For the study at large: Examined across all samples were around 110,000,000 sorted cells.

The table lists this clone with a few counts. The germline V gene has CDR1 GTSNPN and CDR2 SVGIG (reference sequence). Trimming cost V 2 bases and J 6 bases; bases outside gene matches: 3. This CDR3 comprises 14 residues. Reverse transcribing all isolated RNA meant expressed TCRB transcripts were sequenced. Sequencing used immunoSEQ multiplex PCR; TCRdb keeps in-frame clones, though not all of them. The sample lists around 430,000 clones; approximately 31% were seen once. Sequenced: naive CD4+ T cells from blood. This chain uses TRBV30 with TRBJ2-2; 10 positions agree with TRBD2. The receptor was derived from a man aged 18-30 years in good health. The CDR3 loop reads CAWSPSGSAGELFF. The CDR3 DNA follows: TGTGCCTGGAGTCCTAGCGGGAGCGCCGGGGAGCTGTTTTTT.